This TCR beta chain was sequenced in a study of OX40 agonist ivuxolimab in advanced cancers. Looking at the study overall: Ivuxolimab was a fully human IgG2 agonistic monoclonal antibody targeting the costimulatory receptor OX40 (CD134). Intravenous ivuxolimab was administered to patients every 2 weeks at six dose levels: 0.01, 0.1, 0.3, 1.5, 3 and 10 mg/kg. Of the roughly 50 dose-escalation patients, hepatocellular carcinoma was present in some 19, melanoma in roughly 15, renal cell carcinoma in 9 and head and neck cancer in 9. In the dose-escalation cohort, 82.7% of patients were male, and the mean age was around 60 years, with a range of roughly 20 to 80. Patients were allowed to have had prior anti-PD-1, anti-PD-L1 or anti-CTLA-4 therapy, and 40% of the dose-escalation patients had been treated with checkpoint inhibitors. Partial responses occurred in three dose-escalation patients, of whom one had hepatocellular carcinoma and two had cutaneous melanoma. Peripheral TCRbeta sequencing was intended to test whether TCR sequence diversity was altered and clonal T-cell expansion was caused by ivuxolimab. The paper describes the monotherapy dose-escalation part (N of about 52 patients) of the phase I trial of ivuxolimab. Overall study results and their limits: On average, CD8+ T cells showed more expanded clones than CD4+ T cells after ivuxolimab. The antigen specificity of the clonally expanded peripheral T cells was not determined. Low levels of normalized T-cell clonal expansion were also shown by some nonresponding patients. In the 0.1-3.0 mg/kg groups, partial responders were among the patients with the lowest normalized peripheral clonal expansion, particularly in CD8+ T cells. Clonal expansion of both CD4+ and CD8+ blood T cells was observed from baseline to week 6 at doses 0.1 to 3.0 mg/kg.

Genomic DNA was isolated from the sorted cells so that the TCRbeta CDR3 region could be sequenced. The immunoSEQ Assay was used to sequence the TCRbeta CDR3 regions. TCRdb took this table from immuneACCESS and kept in-frame rearrangements with V and J called. Such tables lack part of the clones; where checked against another copy, unresolved V genes explain under half of the gap, and the rest is unexplained. Here the sample has approximately 81,000 clones; more than 75% occur a single time. Approximately 0.47% of the sample goes to the ten largest clones. The trial excluded patients who had a history of autoimmune disease or who were on systemic immunosuppression. In every dose cohort, peripheral blood was drawn for TCR sequencing at baseline, cycle 4 day 1, and cycle 7 day 1. The samples were taken from a phase I, first-in-human, multicenter, open-label dose-escalation trial of ivuxolimab. Adults with locally advanced or metastatic melanoma, renal cell, hepatocellular, or head and neck squamous cell carcinoma were enrolled in the trial. Before TCR sequencing, CD4+ and CD8+ T cells were separately sorted from peripheral blood.

Points on this clone: Its antigen is still unknown. Per-base quality was not reported, and no clone a single base away is much larger than it.

The receptor's source is an adult with an advanced solid tumor such as melanoma, head and neck, liver or kidney cancer. Source: CD4+ or CD8+ T cells sorted from blood, taken in a trial of the OX40 agonist ivuxolimab.

CDR3 loop: CASTFPGGADDEQFF. Here is the DNA: TGTGCCAGCACCTTCCCAGGGGGTGCGGACGATGAGCAGTTCTTC. The rearranged segments are TRBV2 and TRBJ2-1, with 7 bases in between that match TRBD1. From cysteine to phenylalanine, the CDR3 is 15 amino acids long. CDR3 DNA is the only sequence kept; it has 45 bases, read in frame from the first base. Via the germline V gene, CDR1 is SNHLY and CDR2 FYNNEI. Clipping removes 7 bases from V and 8 bases from J, with 14 as the unmatched junction base count.